Shown below are 15 T cell receptor beta chains from a single sample sequenced in a study of blood T cell repertoires in COVID-19. The repertoire was sequenced with immunoSEQ multiplex PCR; TCRdb's copy has only in-frame clones and lacks some. The table lists more than 250,000 clones, about 90% of them singletons. The sample consisted of peripheral blood. All receptors come from a woman under 40 who had recovered from COVID-19.

V and J are TRBV7-9 and TRBJ2-2; the match to TRBD2 covers 11 bases. V gave up 9 bases and J gave up 5 bases; unmatched junction bases: 14. The CDR3 loop spans 17 amino acids. From germline, CDR1 is SEHNR and CDR2 FQNEAQ (reference sequence). CDR3 DNA sequence: TGTGCCAGTAGGCCGGGCCTAGCGGGAGGTCGGACCGGGGAGCTGTTTTTT. Residues: CASRPGLAGGRTGELFF.

This rearrangement joins TRBV5-1 to TRBJ1-2; D is ambiguous. Germline V gene data show CDR1 as SGHRS and CDR2 as YFSETQ. This CDR3 has 13 amino acids. Trimming took 4 bases from V and 4 from J, leaving 11 bases between them. CDR3 protein: CASSPGEPYGYTF. The CDR3 DNA reads as TGCGCCAGCAGCCCGGGAGAGCCCTATGGCTACACCTTC. Full variable domain (outside the CDR3, taken from reference TRBV5-1 and TRBJ1-2): KAGVTQTPRYLIKTRGQQVTLSCSPISGHRSVSWYQQTPGQGLQFLFEYFSETQRNKGNFPGRFSGRQFSNSRSEMNVSTLELGDSALYLCASSPGEPYGYTFGSGTRLTVV.

This chain connects TRBV7-9 to TRBJ2-7; D remains ambiguous. Germline V gene lookup returns CDR1 SEHNR and CDR2 FQNEAQ (reference sequence). The length of the CDR3 is 13 residues. V was cut by 6 bases and J by 2 bases, with 11 bases left in between. CDR3 in amino acids: CASSPIGPYEQYF. The CDR3 coding sequence is TGTGCCAGCAGTCCGATTGGCCCCTACGAGCAGTACTTC.

The chain is built from TRBV3-1 (or the pseudogene TRBV3-2) and TRBJ2-5, with 10 bases lining up with TRBD2. This CDR3 has 19 residues. Germline CDR1 is LGHDT and CDR2 is YNNKEL (reference sequence). Germline trimming cut 3 bases from V and 1 base from J; bases unmatched to any gene: 14. In nucleotides, the CDR3 is TGTGCCAGCAGCCATGGGGGTAGCGGGGGGTCATGGGGCCAAGAGACCCAGTACTTC. Translating gives CASSHGGSGGSWGQETQYF.

V gene TRBV3-1 (or the pseudogene TRBV3-2) combines with J gene TRBJ2-3; 9 bases align to TRBD1. The CDR3 loop spans 15 amino acids. The germline V gene has CDR1 LGHDT and CDR2 YNNKEL (reference sequence). The J segment lost 6 bases and the V segment lost 2 bases, leaving 6 bases of the junction unmatched. CDR3 in DNA: TGTGCCAGCAGCCAACCGACAGGGGGGATGGATACGCAGTATTTT. Translation: CASSQPTGGMDTQYF.

The chain couples TRBV7-2 to TRBJ1-1; 8 bases match TRBD1. Germline values: CDR1 SGHTA, CDR2 FQGNSA. V shed 6 bases and J 0 bases; nucleotides not matched to a gene: 9. The CDR3 consists of 16 residues. CDR3 in DNA: TGTGCCAGCAGGAAAGTGGACAGGGACCTGAACACTGAAGCTTTCTTT. Encoded protein: CASRKVDRDLNTEAFF.

This clone occurred a few times. V and J are TRBV7-8 and TRBJ2-5; D ambiguous. The V and J ends lost 3 bases and 3 bases respectively, with 11 bases between them. This CDR3 has 14 amino acids. From germline, CDR1 is SGHVS and CDR2 FQNEAQ. The CDR3 loop reads CASSFTVIEETQYF. CDR3 nucleotide sequence: TGTGCCAGCAGCTTTACCGTCATAGAAGAGACCCAGTACTTC.

J is TRBJ1-1 and V is TRBV24-1; 8 bases map to TRBD1. After removal of 3 bases from V and 7 bases from J, the junction contained 3 bases not matched to a gene. Germline lookup yields CDR1 KGHDR and CDR2 SFDVKD. The CDR3 consists of 13 residues. CDR3 DNA sequence: TGTGCCACCAGTGATATGGGACAGGATGAAGCTTTCTTT. It codes for CATSDMGQDEAFF.

The chain joins TRBV14 to TRBJ2-5; 12 positions agree with TRBD2. Germline V gene data show CDR1 as SGHDN and CDR2 as FVKESK. The trim removed 4 bases at V and 5 bases at J, leaving 8 bases unmatched. The CDR3 is 16 residues long. CDR3 region: CASSLRTSGVRETQYF. DNA of the CDR3: TGTGCCAGCAGCCTTCGGACTAGCGGGGTGAGGGAGACCCAGTACTTC.

The chain is built from TRBV18 and TRBJ1-5, with D possibly being TRBD1 (5 bases). The germline gives CDR1 KGHSH, CDR2 LQKENI. With 3 bases removed from V and 8 bases from J, the gap between germline ends came to 14 bases. CDR3 length: 14 amino acids. CDR3 residues: CASSPNPGMEPQHF. CDR3 nucleotides: TGTGCCAGCTCACCGAACCCAGGGATGGAGCCCCAGCATTTT.

The rearrangement joins TRBV5-4 to TRBJ2-1, with TRBD2 matching over 10 bases. The CDR3 extends over 17 amino acids. J lost 4 bases, V lost 2 bases, and 9 bases had no gene match. Germline loops: CDR1 SGHNT, CDR2 YYREEE (reference sequence). DNA for the CDR3: TGTGCCAGCAGCTTACGTTCTATAGCGGGGGGATACAATGAGCAGTTCTTC. Its protein is CASSLRSIAGGYNEQFF.

The V call is TRBV10-2, the J call TRBJ1-2; 9 bases map to TRBD1. The CDR3 totals 13 residues. V dropped 6 bases and J dropped 3; count of bases not matched to a gene: 2. Germline CDR1 reads WSHSY; CDR2 reads SAAADI. Here the CDR3 reads CASRQGADYGYTF. CDR3 coding DNA: TGCGCCAGCAGACAGGGGGCCGACTATGGCTACACCTTC.

V usage is TRBV3-1 (or the pseudogene TRBV3-2) and J usage is TRBJ1-2; D is uncertain. Germline lookup yields CDR1 LGHDT and CDR2 YNNKEL (reference sequence). There are 11 residues in the CDR3. The V and J ends lost 1 base and 8 bases respectively, with 5 bases between them. DNA for the CDR3: TGTGCCAGCAGCCAAGTCGGGGGCTACACCTTC. Its protein product is CASSQVGGYTF.

The J gene is TRBJ2-3, the V gene TRBV6-2 or TRBV6-3; TRBD2 agrees at 8 bases. The CDR3 is 15 residues long. The V and J ends lost 2 bases and 1 base, in that order; junction bases with no gene match: 2. CDR1 and CDR2 from the germline V gene are MNHEY and SVGEGT. The CDR3 coding sequence is TGTGCCAGCAGTTACGGTAGCGGGGGCACAGATACGCAGTATTTT. The encoded protein is CASSYGSGGTDTQYF.

This rearrangement joins TRBV19 to TRBJ2-5, with 9 bases matching TRBD2. V was pared by 5 bases and J by 4 bases, with 8 bases of the junction left unmatched. CDR3 length: 15 amino acids. CDR1 and CDR2 from the germline V gene are LNHDA and SQIVND (reference sequence). The CDR3 nucleotides read TGTGCCAGTAGTCCAAGATTAGCGGGAGTAGAGACCCAGTACTTC. Encoded protein: CASSPRLAGVETQYF.